The 10 T cell receptor beta chains listed next were all sequenced from one sample in a study of PD-1 blockade in classical Hodgkin lymphoma. The repertoire was sequenced with immunoSEQ multiplex PCR; TCRdb's copy has only in-frame clones and lacks some. This table holds some 65,000 clones, 71% found once. Each and every patient relapsed after autologous stem cell transplantation, and patients got differing brentuximab vedotin exposure. The sequenced sample was peripheral blood mononuclear cells (PBMCs), obtained before the second cycle of nivolumab. Every receptor here comes from a human donor with classical Hodgkin lymphoma.

J is TRBJ1-1 and V is TRBV19; D not resolved. Trimming removed 3 bases at V and 0 bases at J, with 5 bases between. CDR3 size: 13 residues. Germline assignment: CDR1 LNHDA and CDR2 SQIVND (reference sequence). CDR3 coding DNA: TGTGCCAGTAGTATGACACTGAACACTGAAGCTTTCTTT. Its translation: CASSMTLNTEAFF.

V usage is TRBV27 and J usage is TRBJ1-2, with a weak D call TRBD1 (5 bases). Trimming stripped 4 bases from V and 8 bases from J, with 17 bases between. This CDR3 is 14 amino acids long. Germline-derived CDR1 and CDR2 are MNHEY and SMNVEV (reference sequence). CDR3 region: CASSSGRTLGGYTF. CDR3 DNA: TGTGCCAGCAGTTCGGGACGGACATTGGGAGGCTACACCTTC.

This clone was observed a handful of times. The rearrangement links TRBV9 to TRBJ1-2; TRBD1 matches 12 bases. The trim removed 4 bases at V and 7 bases at J, leaving 8 bases unmatched. Germline V gene sequence: CDR1 SGDLS, CDR2 YYNGEE. The CDR3 consists of 15 residues. The CDR3, as DNA: TGTGCCAGCAGCCTCACGGGACAGGGGGCCGCTGGCTACACCTTC. Translating it yields CASSLTGQGAAGYTF.

This clone came up once. The chain links TRBV29-1 to TRBJ1-2; no reliable D call. Trimming took 3 bases from V and 6 from J, leaving 8 bases between them. The germline V gene has CDR1 SQVTM and CDR2 ANQGSEA. The CDR3 has 11 amino acids. CDR3: CSVEENNGYTF. CDR3 sequence (DNA): TGCAGCGTTGAGGAAAATAATGGCTACACCTTC.

The CDR3 region has the DNA TGTGCCAGCAGCTTGGGTCTGTTGAGCTCCTACGAGCAGTACTTC. It is translated as CASSLGLLSSYEQYF. V gene TRBV5-8 combines with J gene TRBJ2-7; D is unresolved. Germline CDR1 reads SGHTS; CDR2 reads YDEGEE. The CDR3 has 15 residues. V gave up 0 bases and J gave up 0 bases, with 10 bases separating them.

This sequence joins TRBV19 and TRBJ1-6; 10 positions match TRBD1. Germline V gene lookup returns CDR1 LNHDA and CDR2 SQIVND (reference sequence). V shed 9 bases and J 9 bases; nucleotides not matched to a gene: 8. CDR3 size: 14 residues. The chain's CDR3 is CASRDRGFGSPLHF. Written as DNA, the CDR3 is TGTGCCAGCCGGGACAGGGGCTTTGGTTCACCCCTCCACTTT.

This clone has more than one count but fewer than ten. The chain is built from TRBV6-1 and TRBJ2-7; D may be TRBD1 or TRBD2 (5 bases each). The length of the CDR3 is 14 residues. The V end was cut by 2 bases, the J end by 3 bases, with 11 bases between. Germline CDR1 MNHNS, CDR2 SASEGT. The CDR3 protein is CASSERGDYYEQYF. DNA for the CDR3: TGTGCCAGCAGTGAAAGGGGAGACTACTACGAGCAGTACTTC.

The chain joins TRBV5-8 to TRBJ2-2; TRBD1 might be the D (6 bases). The germline V gene encodes CDR1 SGHTS and CDR2 YDEGEE. The CDR3 consists of 14 residues. Trimming removed 2 bases at V and 5 bases at J, with 10 bases between. The CDR3 DNA sequence: TGTGCCAGCAGCTTAGGGGGAAATACCGGGGAGCTGTTTTTT. Its translation is CASSLGGNTGELFF.

This clone was recorded once. The V call is TRBV10-3, the J call TRBJ1-1; D ambiguous. The CDR3 spans 13 residues. Germline V CDR1 and CDR2: ENHRY, SYGVKD. Deletions cut 3 bases from V and 1 base from J, with 6 bases between. The CDR3 region has the DNA TGTGCCATCAGTGACAGGACGAACACTGAAGCTTTCTTT. Translation gives CAISDRTNTEAFF.

This chain joins TRBV13 and TRBJ2-2; 9 bases match TRBD1. This CDR3 comprises 15 residues. Germline V gene lookup returns CDR1 PRHDT and CDR2 FYEKMQ (reference sequence). Germline trimming cut 6 bases from V and 6 bases from J; bases unmatched to any gene: 8. Here the CDR3 DNA reads TGTGCCAGCAGGTCGACAGGGGGGGGCGCCGGGGAGCTGTTTTTT. This encodes CASRSTGGGAGELFF.